What follows are 19 T cell receptor beta chains derived from one specimen sequenced in a study of cytomegalovirus exposure and HLA in healthy donors. Clones were sequenced by immunoSEQ multiplex PCR, and TCRdb holds only the in-frame ones, with some missing. The sample consists of hundreds of thousands of clones, less than 95% of them appearing once. The sample consisted of PBMCs. The receptors here all came from a young woman in good health and CMV-seronegative.

The rearrangement uses TRBV30 and TRBJ2-7; D uncertain. This CDR3 spans 11 amino acids. Germline V gives CDR1 GTSNPN, CDR2 SVGIG (reference sequence). V was clipped by 2 bases and J by 5 bases, with 7 bases between them. The CDR3 loop is CAWSHRDEQYF. The DNA of the CDR3 is TGTGCCTGGAGTCACCGGGACGAGCAGTACTTC.

The chain recombines TRBV2 with TRBJ1-3; the D is unclear. The V gene lost 6 bases and the J gene lost 7 bases, with 13 bases spanning the gap. The CDR3 is 13 amino acids. Germline V gene lookup returns CDR1 SNHLY and CDR2 FYNNEI. In DNA, the CDR3 is TGTGCCAGCAGCCTCGATGGACCCAACACCATATATTTT. The encoded protein is CASSLDGPNTIYF.

This clone was seen only a few times. The chain uses TRBV7-7 and TRBJ2-5; 13 bases are shared with TRBD2. The CDR3 length is 18 residues. Germline assignment: CDR1 SSHAT and CDR2 FNYEAQ (reference sequence). V was pared by 3 bases and J by 0 bases, with 7 bases of the junction left unmatched. The CDR3 spells CASSFRTSGSGYQETQYF. CDR3 in DNA: TGTGCCAGCAGCTTCCGGACTAGCGGGAGCGGGTACCAAGAGACCCAGTACTTC.

This sequence joins TRBV2 and TRBJ2-3, with TRBD2 matching over 7 bases. Germline V CDR1 and CDR2: SNHLY, FYNNEI. This CDR3 has 15 residues. With V trimmed by 7 bases and J by 2 bases, 9 bases remained unmatched. CDR3 in amino acids: CASNSLAASTDTQYF. The CDR3 region has the DNA TGTGCCAGCAACTCCCTAGCGGCGTCCACAGATACGCAGTATTTT.

The genes are TRBV28 and TRBJ2-1; TRBD2 might be the D (6 bases). Germline-derived CDR1 and CDR2 are MDHEN and SYDVKM. Between the trimmed V and J ends, which lost 5 bases and 8 bases, there was a span of 22 bases. There are 16 residues in the CDR3. Written as DNA, the CDR3 is TGTGCCAGCAGTCTCTGGACAAGACTAGATACGGATGAGCAGTTCTTC. Residues: CASSLWTRLDTDEQFF.

The chain recombines TRBV5-1 with TRBJ1-2, with 10 bases aligning to TRBD1. The germline V gene has CDR1 SGHRS and CDR2 YFSETQ. This CDR3 comprises 16 residues. V lost 4 bases and J lost 0; bases outside the gene matches: 6. CDR3 sequence reads: CASSETGGLSNYGYTF. The CDR3 bases are TGCGCCAGCAGCGAGACAGGGGGCCTCTCTAACTATGGCTACACCTTC.

V is TRBV6-1 and J is TRBJ1-1; D not resolved. Germline-derived CDR1 and CDR2 are MNHNS and SASEGT. The CDR3 covers 13 residues. The V end lost 2 bases, the J end lost 4 bases, and 8 bases lay between the germline ends. This CDR3 reads CASSESWGTEAFF. In nucleotides, the CDR3 is TGTGCCAGCAGTGAATCCTGGGGCACTGAAGCTTTCTTT.

The rearrangement links TRBV4-1 to TRBJ2-7, with D possibly being TRBD2 (6 bases). V lost 4 bases and J lost 2, with 18 bases in between. CDR1 and CDR2 from the germline V gene are MGHRA and YSYEKL. The CDR3 is made up of 16 amino acids. Here the CDR3 reads CASSLEVGRETYEQYF. Written as DNA, the CDR3 is TGCGCCAGCAGCCTTGAAGTCGGACGGGAGACCTACGAGCAGTACTTC.

The chain joins TRBV29-1 to TRBJ2-7, with unresolved D. CDR1 and CDR2 (germline): SQVTM, ANQGSEA. The CDR3 has 13 amino acids. The germline V and J ends were trimmed by 4 bases and 0 bases, with 10 bases remaining between them. The CDR3: CSVGGPSSYEQYF. CDR3 DNA: TGCAGCGTTGGTGGCCCGAGCTCCTACGAGCAGTACTTC.

This chain uses TRBV28 with TRBJ2-7; a weak D match, TRBD1 (6 bases). Trimming stripped 6 bases from V and 0 bases from J, with 15 bases between. From germline, CDR1 is MDHEN and CDR2 SYDVKM. The CDR3 totals 15 residues. CDR3 residues: CASSLATGFSYEQYF. CDR3 DNA: TGTGCCAGCAGCCTCGCGACAGGCTTCTCCTACGAGCAGTACTTC.

J is TRBJ2-1 and V is TRBV7-3, with 10 bases identical to TRBD1. The CDR3 totals 15 residues. Looked up from germline, CDR1 is SGHTA and CDR2 is FQGTGA. The V segment lost 5 bases and the J segment 7 bases; nucleotides outside the gene matches: 8. DNA of the CDR3: TGTGCCAGCAGCCCAGGACAGGGGGGGTGGAATGAGCAGTTCTTC. Translated: CASSPGQGGWNEQFF. The variable domain in full, with the rest retrieved from reference TRBV7-3 and TRBJ2-1, is GAGVSQTPSNKVTEKGKYVELRCDPISGHTALYWYRQSLGQGPEFLIYFQGTGAADDSGLPNDRFFAVRPEGSVSTLKIQRTERGDSAVYLCASSPGQGGWNEQFFGPGTRLTVL.

The chain links TRBV18 to TRBJ2-5; 7 bases align to TRBD1. Germline V gives CDR1 KGHSH, CDR2 LQKENI. The CDR3 consists of 15 residues. J gave up 5 bases and V 5 bases, and 11 bases lay outside the gene matches. For the CDR3, the DNA is TGTGCCAGCTCAAGACAGGGTGGGGACAAGGAGACCCAGTACTTC. The encoded protein is CASSRQGGDKETQYF.

The chain links TRBV7-2 to TRBJ2-7; 13 bases agree with TRBD2. Germline-derived CDR1 and CDR2 are SGHTA and FQGNSA. The trim removed 5 bases at V and 4 bases at J, leaving 8 bases unmatched. CDR3 length: 16 residues. CDR3 coding DNA: TGTGCCAGCAGCAGACAAGAACTAGCGGGAGGGTACGAGCAGTACTTC. It translates to CASSRQELAGGYEQYF.

V is TRBV28 and J is TRBJ2-2; D not resolved. V was cut by 6 bases and J by 5 bases, with 19 bases left in between. Germline assignment: CDR1 MDHEN and CDR2 SYDVKM. The CDR3 contains 16 residues. DNA for the CDR3: TGTGCCAGCAGCCTCTGGCGAGTCCGAGGTACCGGGGAGCTGTTTTTT. It yields the protein CASSLWRVRGTGELFF.

The chain combines TRBV10-3 with TRBJ1-3; no definite D call. The germline V gene has CDR1 ENHRY and CDR2 SYGVKD. The CDR3 loop spans 15 amino acids. The V end lost 10 bases, the J end lost 1 base, and 17 bases lay between the germline ends. Written as DNA, the CDR3 is TGTGCCACTGGACCTCATCTCGGGTCTGGAAACACCATATATTTT. Encoded protein: CATGPHLGSGNTIYF.

The table lists this clone with many counts. The chain is built from TRBV11-2 and TRBJ1-4; D unclear. Trimming left V 3 bases short and J 5 bases short, with 10 bases between. This CDR3 contains 14 residues. Germline CDR1 is SGHAT and CDR2 is FQNNGV. The CDR3 nucleotides are TGTGCCAGCAGCTTGACCGCCAACAATGAAAAACTGTTTTTT. This gives the protein CASSLTANNEKLFF.

The chain couples TRBV19 to TRBJ2-1; 12 positions match TRBD1. Per germline, CDR1 LNHDA and CDR2 SQIVND (reference sequence). The CDR3 has 16 residues. The J segment lost 10 bases and the V segment lost 1 base, leaving 8 bases of the junction unmatched. The CDR3 DNA sequence: TGTGCCAGTAGTATAGTTCCGGGACAGGGGGCCGGGGAGCAGTTCTTC. It codes for CASSIVPGQGAGEQFF.

The chain couples TRBV29-1 to TRBJ1-1, with D possibly TRBD1 on 5 matching bases. There are 13 residues in the CDR3. Between the trimmed V and J ends, which lost 7 bases and 4 bases, there was a span of 16 bases. Germline CDR1 is SQVTM and CDR2 is ANQGSEA. CDR3 loop: CSAGQGGVTEAFF. The CDR3 region has the DNA TGCAGCGCGGGGCAGGGAGGTGTCACTGAAGCTTTCTTT.

The chain employs TRBV5-6 and TRBJ2-2, with D perhaps TRBD1 (6 bases). This CDR3 has 13 residues. CDR1 SGHDT and CDR2 YYEEEE come from the germline V gene. V lost 4 bases to trimming and J lost 6 bases, with 10 bases between them. CDR3 sequence: CASSIQGSGELFF. CDR3 nucleotide sequence: TGTGCCAGCAGCATCCAGGGGTCCGGGGAGCTGTTTTTT.